These 30 T cell receptor beta chains were all obtained from the same sample, sequenced in a study of OX40 agonist ivuxolimab in advanced cancers. Assay: immunoSEQ multiplex PCR; the TCRdb copy retains only in-frame clones and omits some. The sample shows about 50,000 clones, about 93% of them seen only once. The sample consisted of CD4+ or CD8+ T cells sorted from blood, taken in a trial of the OX40 agonist ivuxolimab. The source is an adult with an advanced solid tumor such as melanoma, head and neck, liver or kidney cancer.

V usage is TRBV4-3 and J usage is TRBJ2-7; D is ambiguous. Germline lookup yields CDR1 LGHNA and CDR2 YSLEER. V lost 0 bases, J lost 5 bases, and 11 bases lay in between. This CDR3 has 14 amino acids. CDR3 coding DNA: TGCGCCAGCAGCCAAGATCGGTTTCGGGACGAGCAGTACTTC. It is translated as CASSQDRFRDEQYF.

The rearrangement joins TRBV19 to TRBJ1-1; maybe TRBD1 (6 bases). The germline gives CDR1 LNHDA, CDR2 SQIVND (reference sequence). V dropped 2 bases and J dropped 4 bases, with 14 bases sitting between them. This CDR3 spans 15 amino acids. CDR3 coding DNA: TGTGCCAGTAGTATATCAAACAGGGCTGCCACTGAAGCTTTCTTT. Translating gives CASSISNRAATEAFF.

The V call is TRBV4-3, the J call TRBJ2-5, with 9 bases lining up with TRBD1. The J segment lost 5 bases and the V segment lost 1 base, leaving 11 bases of the junction unmatched. CDR1 and CDR2 from the germline V gene are LGHNA and YSLEER. This CDR3 is built from 17 residues. CDR3 loop: CASSQGTGGAIPETQYF. The CDR3 DNA reads as TGCGCCAGCAGCCAAGGAACAGGGGGCGCAATCCCCGAGACCCAGTACTTC.

V gene TRBV2 combines with J gene TRBJ2-1; D remains unclear. V was clipped by 4 bases and J by 4 bases, with 5 bases between them. Germline V CDR1 and CDR2: SNHLY, FYNNEI. The CDR3 length is 12 residues. DNA for the CDR3: TGTGCCAGCAGTGCGGTGTACAATGAGCAGTTCTTC. Amino acids: CASSAVYNEQFF.

This chain links TRBV28 with TRBJ2-3, with a tentative D call TRBD2 (6 bases). Germline V gene sequence: CDR1 MDHEN, CDR2 SYDVKM. With 5 bases removed from V and 5 bases from J, the gap between germline ends came to 17 bases. This CDR3 comprises 15 residues. The CDR3 nucleotides are TGTGCCAGCAGTCCGGGAGCAGGGACGGGAGATACGCAGTATTTT. Its protein product is CASSPGAGTGDTQYF.

This rearrangement joins TRBV4-1 to TRBJ1-1, with D possibly being TRBD1 (5 bases). This CDR3 contains 13 residues. The germline gives CDR1 MGHRA, CDR2 YSYEKL. V lost 0 bases and J lost 7, with 9 bases in between. The CDR3 nucleotides are TGCGCCAGCAGCCAAGATCCGCAGGGTGAAGCTTTCTTT. It encodes CASSQDPQGEAFF.

The chain is built from TRBV6-5 and TRBJ2-3; D is undetermined. Trimming took off 6 bases at V and 0 bases at J, with 10 bases between the two ends. The CDR3 covers 14 residues. Germline assignment: CDR1 MNHEY and CDR2 SVGAGI. CDR3 loop: CASSSTPSTDTQYF. CDR3 in DNA: TGTGCCAGCAGCTCTACCCCTAGCACAGATACGCAGTATTTT.

This chain joins TRBV9 and TRBJ2-7, with a tentative D call TRBD2 (6 bases). Trimming cost V 4 bases and J 2 bases, with 13 bases left between them. The CDR3 sequence is 14 residues long. Germline V gene data show CDR1 as SGDLS and CDR2 as YYNGEE. DNA of the CDR3: TGTGCCAGCAGCCCTCTAGCGAATCCCTACGAGCAGTACTTC. Amino acids: CASSPLANPYEQYF.

The chain recombines TRBV4-3 with TRBJ2-2, with D hard to call. Looked up from germline, CDR1 is LGHNA and CDR2 is YSLEER. V was trimmed by 1 base and J by 1 base, leaving 7 bases between them. The CDR3 has 15 amino acids. The CDR3 here is CASSQVPLNTGELFF. The CDR3 nucleotides read TGCGCCAGCAGCCAAGTCCCCCTGAACACCGGGGAGCTGTTTTTT.

V is TRBV6-5 and J is TRBJ2-7, with 10 bases lining up with TRBD2. With 2 bases clipped from V and 3 bases from J, the junction kept 1 base outside the gene matches. CDR3 size: 14 residues. Germline V lookup: CDR1 MNHEY, CDR2 SVGAGI. CDR3 protein: CASSYLAGVYEQYF. DNA for the CDR3: TGTGCCAGCAGTTACCTAGCGGGGGTCTACGAGCAGTACTTC.

This clone has just one count. The chain uses TRBV29-1 and TRBJ2-1; D is perhaps TRBD2 (6 bases). The CDR3 has 13 residues. Deletions cut 0 bases from V and 8 bases from J, with 11 bases between. Per the germline V gene, CDR1 is SQVTM and CDR2 is ANQGSEA. CDR3 sequence reads: CSVEEGSGDEQFF. In DNA, the CDR3 is TGCAGCGTTGAAGAGGGTTCGGGGGATGAGCAGTTCTTC.

This rearrangement joins TRBV28 to TRBJ2-7; perhaps TRBD2 as D (6 bases). Trimming pared 7 bases from V and 1 base from J, leaving 14 bases between. Per the germline V gene, CDR1 is MDHEN and CDR2 is SYDVKM. CDR3 length: 14 residues. The DNA for the CDR3 is TGTGCCAGCACCGGGGCAGGGAGGTCCTACGAGCAGTACTTC. Translation gives CASTGAGRSYEQYF.

The V and J genes are TRBV29-1 and TRBJ2-7, with D unclear. The germline V and J ends were trimmed by 5 bases and 6 bases, with 11 bases remaining between them. The CDR3 length is 11 residues. Germline CDR1 reads SQVTM; CDR2 reads ANQGSEA. In DNA, the CDR3 is TGCAGCGTTCTGGGCTCCGGCGAGCAGTACTTC. Encoded protein: CSVLGSGEQYF.

This chain links TRBV7-8 with TRBJ2-7, with D uncertain. Germline CDR1 and CDR2: SGHVS and FQNEAQ. The CDR3 contains 12 residues. Trimming stripped 5 bases from V and 2 bases from J, with 7 bases between. CDR3 loop: CASSPYTYEQYF. The DNA of the CDR3 is TGTGCCAGCAGCCCATACACCTACGAGCAGTACTTC.

This rearrangement joins TRBV30 to TRBJ1-3, with D perhaps matching TRBD1 (6 bases). V was cut by 0 bases and J by 0 bases, with 9 bases left in between. The length of the CDR3 is 15 residues. Germline CDR1 and CDR2: GTSNPN and SVGIG (reference sequence). Here the CDR3 DNA reads TGTGCCTGGAGTGTGACAGGCTACTCTGGAAACACCATATATTTT. Protein product: CAWSVTGYSGNTIYF.

The chain joins TRBV6-4 to TRBJ1-3, with a weak D call TRBD1 (5 bases). With 10 bases removed from V and 0 bases from J, the gap between germline ends came to 13 bases. This CDR3 contains 14 residues. CDR1 MRHNA and CDR2 SNTAGT come from the germline V gene. This CDR3 reads CATSRVHSGNTIYF. In DNA, the CDR3 is TGTGCCACCTCCAGGGTACACTCTGGAAACACCATATATTTT.

The genes are TRBV29-1 and TRBJ2-7; 10 positions agree with TRBD2. The V gene end was trimmed by 4 bases and the J gene end by 3 bases; junction bases not matched to a gene: 6. The CDR3 is 14 residues long. The germline gives CDR1 SQVTM, CDR2 ANQGSEA. CDR3 nucleotide sequence: TGCAGCGTTGTGGGTCTAGCGGGAGACTACGAGCAGTACTTC. Translated: CSVVGLAGDYEQYF.

The chain carries TRBV5-1 and TRBJ2-7, with 8 bases lining up with TRBD2. The V segment lost 0 bases and the J segment 4 bases; nucleotides outside the gene matches: 3. This CDR3 is built from 14 residues. Germline V lookup: CDR1 SGHRS, CDR2 YFSETQ. The CDR3 loop reads CASSLGGGNYEQYF. Written as DNA, the CDR3 is TGCGCCAGCAGCTTGGGCGGGGGGAATTACGAGCAGTACTTC.

This clone has more than one count but fewer than ten. DNA of the CDR3: TGTGCCAGCAGTTCATTTATGGAGCCCCAGCATTTT. Protein: CASSSFMEPQHF. V is TRBV28 and J is TRBJ1-5; D not resolved. The CDR3 has 12 residues. CDR1 and CDR2 from the germline V gene are MDHEN and SYDVKM. Trimming cost V 4 bases and J 8 bases, with 9 bases left between them.

V usage is TRBV6-5 and J usage is TRBJ2-2; no clear D gene. Per the germline V gene, CDR1 is MNHEY and CDR2 is SVGAGI. Trimming took off 9 bases at V and 6 bases at J, with 11 bases between the two ends. The CDR3 is 12 residues long. The CDR3 bases are TGTGCCAGTGGGGATAAGGCCGGGGAGCTGTTTTTT. It encodes CASGDKAGELFF.

This chain connects TRBV27 to TRBJ2-7; D call uncertain. Trimming stripped 5 bases from V and 6 bases from J, with 17 bases between. Germline assignment: CDR1 MNHEY and CDR2 SMNVEV (reference sequence). The CDR3 spans 14 residues. CDR3 in amino acids: CASSAGRLSLEQYF. The CDR3 bases are TGTGCCAGCAGTGCTGGTAGGTTATCCCTCGAGCAGTACTTC.

The V call is TRBV5-4, the J call TRBJ2-2; 10 bases are a match to TRBD2. The CDR3 is 18 amino acids. V lost 1 base, J lost 2 bases, and 8 bases stayed unmatched. Germline CDR1 reads SGHNT; CDR2 reads YYREEE (reference sequence). The CDR3 loop reads CASSLPQREGRNTGELFF. The DNA for the CDR3 is TGTGCCAGCAGCTTGCCGCAGCGGGAGGGCCGAAACACCGGGGAGCTGTTTTTT.

The V call is TRBV5-6, the J call TRBJ1-1, with D hard to call. The V end lost 4 bases, the J end lost 5 bases, and 6 bases lay between the germline ends. There are 11 residues in the CDR3. CDR1 SGHDT and CDR2 YYEEEE come from the germline V gene. The DNA for the CDR3 is TGTGCCAGCAGCCTGTTTACTGAAGCTTTCTTT. Its protein product is CASSLFTEAFF.

The V call is TRBV2, the J call TRBJ2-7; D is possibly TRBD1 (6 bases). The ends were cut back, 8 bases at V and 3 bases at J, with 11 bases in the middle. In germline, CDR1 is SNHLY, CDR2 FYNNEI. CDR3 size: 12 residues. The CDR3 spells CASDRGGYEQYF. The CDR3 DNA follows: TGTGCCAGCGACAGAGGGGGCTACGAGCAGTACTTC.

The V gene is TRBV5-6, the J gene TRBJ1-5, with D unresolved. V gave up 0 bases and J gave up 6 bases, with 7 bases separating them. CDR3 length: 13 amino acids. Germline V gene sequence: CDR1 SGHDT, CDR2 YYEEEE. CDR3 sequence: CASSLGHSQPQHF. CDR3 bases: TGTGCCAGCAGCTTGGGACACAGTCAGCCCCAGCATTTT. The full variable domain, with the rest looked up from reference TRBV5-6 and TRBJ1-5, is DAGVTQSPTHLIKTRGQQVTLRCSPKSGHDTVSWYQQALGQGPQFIFQYYEEEERQRGNFPDRFSGHQFPNYSSELNVNALLLGDSALYLCASSLGHSQPQHFGDGTRLSIL.

The rearrangement links TRBV7-2 to TRBJ2-2; D not certain. V lost 1 base and J 3 bases, leaving 9 bases between the germline ends. This CDR3 has 15 amino acids. Germline values: CDR1 SGHTA, CDR2 FQGNSA. CDR3 in DNA: TGTGCCAGCAGCTTAGATTGGGGTTACACCGGGGAGCTGTTTTTT. Residues: CASSLDWGYTGELFF.

The chain joins TRBV6-4 to TRBJ2-1; 11 bases map to TRBD2. Looked up from germline, CDR1 is MRHNA and CDR2 is SNTAGT. J lost 4 bases, V lost 4 bases, and 9 bases had no gene match. The CDR3 contains 17 residues. In DNA form, the CDR3 reads TGTGCCAGCAGTGCTGACCCGGGACTAGCGGTATACAATGAGCAGTTCTTC. Protein product: CASSADPGLAVYNEQFF.

Only one count was recorded for this clone. This chain links TRBV2 with TRBJ1-4, with D hard to call. This CDR3 is built from 14 residues. Germline CDR1 and CDR2: SNHLY and FYNNEI. Trimming pared 5 bases from V and 8 bases from J, leaving 15 bases between. The CDR3 sequence: CASSTIDSGEKLFF. As DNA, the CDR3 is TGTGCCAGCAGTACCATAGATTCGGGCGAAAAACTGTTTTTT.

The V and J genes are TRBV5-6 and TRBJ2-7, with 10 bases matching TRBD2. Germline CDR1 is SGHDT and CDR2 is YYEEEE. The V and J ends lost 4 bases and 4 bases, in that order; junction bases with no gene match: 8. The CDR3 sequence is 15 residues long. The CDR3 reads CASSPEGTSAYEQYF. In DNA, the CDR3 is TGTGCCAGCAGCCCGGAGGGGACTAGCGCATACGAGCAGTACTTC.

This chain links TRBV27 with TRBJ1-1; a possible D gene is TRBD1 (6 bases). V shed 5 bases and J shed 7 bases, with 20 bases lying between them. Germline V CDR1 and CDR2: MNHEY, SMNVEV (reference sequence). The CDR3 is 15 amino acids. The DNA of the CDR3 is TGTGCCAGCAGTCCACAATGGGGGCAGGTATATGAAGCTTTCTTT. It encodes CASSPQWGQVYEAFF.